A selection of T cell receptor beta chains follows, all from one sample in a study of early T cells in non-severe SARS-CoV-2 infection. TCRdb independently ran MiXCR on the 5' RACE reads; one entry per CDR3 protein. The sample lists fewer than 120,000 distinct CDR3 sequences, roughly 12% occurring once. Sequenced material: whole blood, taken at baseline. The receptors were sampled from an adult who was a healthcare worker with PCR-confirmed SARS-CoV-2 infection or an uninfected control (not recorded which). CDR3s include the opening cysteine and the closing phenylalanine or tryptophan. Fields, in order: D gene, J gene, clone size, V gene, CDR3 DNA, CDR3 protein. A D gene is named only where the DNA matches it firmly. Clone size is stated in some rows and not others, as once, few, many or a class when expanded.

-,TRBJ2-3,few,TRBV12-3/TRBV12-4,TGTGCCAGCAGTTTAGGGCCAGCGGCTAGCACAGATACGCAGTATTTT,CASSLGPAASTDTQYF
-,TRBJ1-6,-,TRBV3-1,TGTGCCAGCAGCCAAGATAAAGGGGCGTCGGACTCACCCCTCCACTTT,CASSQDKGASDSPLHF
TRBD1,TRBJ2-7,-,TRBV27,TGTGCCAGCAGTTCAGGGGACAGGGCCTTCAGCGAGCAGTACTTC,CASSSGDRAFSEQYF
-,TRBJ1-6,many,TRBV20-1,TGCAGTGCTGACAGGCCCATCTCTAATTCACCCCTCCACTTT,CSADRPISNSPLHF
-,TRBJ1-1,many,TRBV28,TGTGCCAGCAGAATGAACACTGAAGCTTTCTTT,CASRMNTEAFF
-,TRBJ1-1,many,TRBV29-1,TGCAGCGTTGGGAAGAACACTGAAGCTTTCTTT,CSVGKNTEAFF
TRBD1,TRBJ2-2,few,TRBV12-3/TRBV12-4,TGTGCCGTCCTCTTACCAACAGGGGGCGATTCGTTCACCGGGGAGCTGTTTTTT,CAVLLPTGGDSFTGELFF
-,TRBJ1-3,many,TRBV24-1,TGTGCCACCAGTGCCCGGGACCCGAGGCTCTCTGGAAACACCATATATTTT,CATSARDPRLSGNTIYF
TRBD1,TRBJ2-2,few,TRBV7-3,TGTGCCAGCAGCTCCCCCACAGGGGGCACCGGGGAGCTGTTTTTT,CASSSPTGGTGELFF
-,TRBJ1-1,-,TRBV5-1,TGCGCCAGCAGCTTGGAGGGCAGGGTGATCCTGAACACTGAAGCTTTCTTT,CASSLEGRVILNTEAFF
-,TRBJ1-1,few,TRBV6-1,TGTGCCAGCAGTGATGGTTCGAGTTGGAACCCTGAAGCTTTCTTT,CASSDGSSWNPEAFF
TRBD1,TRBJ2-7,many,TRBV29-1,TGCAGCGCCGTGGGCCAGGGGGCGAACGAGCAGTACTTC,CSAVGQGANEQYF
-,TRBJ2-1,few,TRBV11-1,TGTGCCAGCAGCCATAACAATGAGCAGTTCTTC,CASSHNNEQFF
TRBD2,TRBJ2-7,few,TRBV4-2,TGTGCCAGCAGCCAAGAGAGAGCGGGAGAAGGCGAGCAGTACTTC,CASSQERAGEGEQYF
-,TRBJ2-1,-,TRBV19,TGTGCCAGTACCCTCCTGGGTCTTACCGGCAGTGAGCAGTTCTTC,CASTLLGLTGSEQFF
TRBD2,TRBJ2-3,-,TRBV29-1,TGCAGCGGGCTAGCGGGAGTAGATACGCAGTATTTT,CSGLAGVDTQYF
TRBD1,TRBJ1-1,few,TRBV7-9,TGTGCCAGCAGCCCAGAGGGGGCCATGAACACTGAAGCTTTCTTT,CASSPEGAMNTEAFF
-,TRBJ1-2,many,TRBV29-1,TGCAGCGTTGAAGTGGCTACATCGGAGAGTGGCTACACCTTC,CSVEVATSESGYTF
TRBD2,TRBJ2-7,-,TRBV18,TGTGCCAGCTCACCACCTGGCGGGAGTCGCGACGAGCAGTACTTC,CASSPPGGSRDEQYF
-,TRBJ1-1,few,TRBV11-1,TGTGCCAGCAGCTTAGCCCCGAACACTGAAGCTTTCTTT,CASSLAPNTEAFF
-,TRBJ2-7,few,TRBV11-1,TGTGCCAGCAGCTTATTGGGGGAGGCCCCCTACGAGCAGTACTTC,CASSLLGEAPYEQYF
-,TRBJ2-1,few,TRBV5-5,TGTGCCAGCAGACCCCCGGGACTGCTTAACAATGAGCAGTTCTTC,CASRPPGLLNNEQFF
-,TRBJ2-3,-,TRBV4-2,TGTGCCAGCAGTAACGGGGTCGGGTTCACAGATACGCAGTATTTT,CASSNGVGFTDTQYF
-,TRBJ2-2,medium-sized,TRBV4-1,TGCGCCAGCTCGTCCTACGTAGTAGGGGAGCTGTTTTTT,CASSSYVVGELFF
-,TRBJ2-1,-,TRBV11-2,TGTGCCAGCAGGTCAGACTTGCATGAGCAGTTCTTC,CASRSDLHEQFF
TRBD1,TRBJ1-6,few,TRBV7-8,TGTGCCAGCCAAGCTAGACAGGGTCTCTTAATTGTTTCACCCCTCCACTTT,CASQARQGLLIVSPLHF
-,TRBJ1-1,-,TRBV12-3/TRBV12-4,TGTGCCAGCAGCTCAGAGATTTCCGTGAACACTGAAGCTTTCTTT,CASSSEISVNTEAFF
TRBD1,TRBJ1-3,many,TRBV12-3/TRBV12-4,TGTGCCAGCAGCCGGGACAGGGGCTCTGGAAACACCATATATTTT,CASSRDRGSGNTIYF
TRBD2,TRBJ2-7,many,TRBV4-1,TGCGCCAGCAGCCAAGTATCTAGCGGGTTTCCGACCTACGAGCAGTACTTC,CASSQVSSGFPTYEQYF
-,TRBJ1-1,-,TRBV19,TGTGCCACCAATTCAGGGTTCACTGAAGCTTTCTTT,CATNSGFTEAFF
-,TRBJ1-2,-,TRBV9,TGTGCCAGCAGCGTAGGAGGCAACTATGGCTACACCTTC,CASSVGGNYGYTF
-,TRBJ2-1,few,TRBV7-3,TGTGCCAGCAGCTTAAGAGGGGTCGATGAGCAGTTCTTC,CASSLRGVDEQFF
-,TRBJ2-3,-,TRBV12-3/TRBV12-4,TGTGCCAGCAGTACCCACCCGGGGGGACAAACAGATACGCAGTATTTT,CASSTHPGGQTDTQYF
-,TRBJ2-3,few,TRBV28,TGTGCCAGCAGTTTGGACAACACAGATACGCAGTATTTT,CASSLDNTDTQYF
-,TRBJ1-4,many,TRBV3-1,TGTGCCAGCAGCCCCCAAGGGCCCAGGGAAAAACTGTTTTTT,CASSPQGPREKLFF
TRBD1,TRBJ2-2,-,TRBV20-1,TGCAGTGCTAGATCCCCGGACAGGCCGGACACCGGGGAGCTGTTTTTT,CSARSPDRPDTGELFF
-,TRBJ1-1,-,TRBV14,TGTGCCAGCAGCCGGCGTCGACACCCCAACGGGGGCACTGAAGCTTTCTTT,CASSRRRHPNGGTEAFF
-,TRBJ1-5,many,TRBV27,TGTGCCAGCAGTCCCCGGACCGCTAATCAGCCCCAGCATTTT,CASSPRTANQPQHF
-,TRBJ2-5,many,TRBV7-6,TGTGCCAGCAGCTTGGGAGTACAAGAGACCCAGTACTTC,CASSLGVQETQYF
TRBD1,TRBJ2-3,few,TRBV5-1,TGCGCCAGCAGCCCAGGACAGGGGAGGGATACGCAGTATTTT,CASSPGQGRDTQYF
TRBD1,TRBJ2-7,many,TRBV30,TGTGCCTGGACACAGGGGGCTTCCTACGAGCAGTACTTC,CAWTQGASYEQYF
-,TRBJ1-5,few,TRBV12-2,TGTGCAAGTCGCTGCCGGTCTGACAATCAGCCCCAGCATTTT,CASRCRSDNQPQHF
TRBD1,TRBJ2-7,few,TRBV6-5,TGTGCCAGCAGGGCCGACAGGGGGCTCATCGAGCAGTACTTC,CASRADRGLIEQYF
-,TRBJ1-1,many,TRBV11-2,TGTGCCAGCAGCCTTCTAATAGCGGCTAACACTGAAGCTTTCTTT,CASSLLIAANTEAFF
-,TRBJ2-2,few,TRBV15,TGTGCCACCAGCCCCAGATCCGGGGAGCTGTTTTTT,CATSPRSGELFF
-,TRBJ1-1,many,TRBV6-5,TGTGCCAGCACCTACGATGGTGGAGCTTTCTTT,CASTYDGGAFF
TRBD2,TRBJ2-1,many,TRBV29-1,TGCAGCGTCGTTCCAGGGCGGGGGGGGCCGTGGAATGAGCAGTTCTTC,CSVVPGRGGPWNEQFF
TRBD2,TRBJ2-7,-,TRBV6-5,TGTGCCAGCAGTTACGGGTCTAGCGGGAATGACGAGCAGTACTTC,CASSYGSSGNDEQYF
-,TRBJ2-7,-,TRBV7-8,TGTGCCAGCAGCCTTGTCCCGAGCACGAAGGCCTACGAGCAGTACTTC,CASSLVPSTKAYEQYF
-,TRBJ2-1,-,TRBV24-1,TGTGCCACCCAAGGGTGGGGAAGTGGGTCGGGTGAGCAGTTCTTC,CATQGWGSGSGEQFF
-,TRBJ2-1,-,TRBV25-1,TGTGCCAGCACGTACAGGGAAAGCTCCTACAATGAGCAGTTCTTC,CASTYRESSYNEQFF
TRBD1,TRBJ1-5,many,TRBV28,TGTGCCAGCAGTTCATCGACAGGGTCTATTAATCAGCCCCAGCATTTT,CASSSSTGSINQPQHF
-,TRBJ2-7,many,TRBV20-1,TGCAGTGCTAGAGGCGATCTTTCCTCCTACGAGCAGTACTTC,CSARGDLSSYEQYF
-,TRBJ1-4,-,TRBV28,TGTGCCAGCAACGACAGGAGTGGGAACGAAAAACTGTTTTTT,CASNDRSGNEKLFF
-,TRBJ2-1,few,TRBV7-2,TGTGCCAGCAGCTTATTCTTTTCCAATGAGCAGTTCTTC,CASSLFFSNEQFF